This paragraph covers one T cell receptor beta chain sequence. Its antigen is as yet unknown. The source of the sample is a study of identifying expanded T cells in peripheral blood. Study conclusions and caveats: Variance in clone template counts between roughly 2-week samples significantly increased with total template count across all healthy donors.

V lost 3 bases to trimming and J lost 2 bases; unmatched junction nucleotides: 12. This CDR3 spans 17 amino acids. The germline CDR1 and CDR2 sequences are MGHRA and YSYEKL. Profiled with immunoSEQ multiplex PCR; TCRdb holds only in-frame clones, not every one. Among 75,000 to 95,000 clones listed, approximately 90% were seen once. This sequence joins TRBV4-1 and TRBJ1-1, with 7 nucleotides matching TRBD1. The specimen sequenced was blood. This clonotype was sampled from a person aged 18 to 69 in good health. This chain's CDR3 is CASSHSEGQGGNTEAFF. DNA of the CDR3: TGCGCCAGCAGCCACTCAGAGGGCCAGGGGGGTAACACTGAAGCTTTCTTT.